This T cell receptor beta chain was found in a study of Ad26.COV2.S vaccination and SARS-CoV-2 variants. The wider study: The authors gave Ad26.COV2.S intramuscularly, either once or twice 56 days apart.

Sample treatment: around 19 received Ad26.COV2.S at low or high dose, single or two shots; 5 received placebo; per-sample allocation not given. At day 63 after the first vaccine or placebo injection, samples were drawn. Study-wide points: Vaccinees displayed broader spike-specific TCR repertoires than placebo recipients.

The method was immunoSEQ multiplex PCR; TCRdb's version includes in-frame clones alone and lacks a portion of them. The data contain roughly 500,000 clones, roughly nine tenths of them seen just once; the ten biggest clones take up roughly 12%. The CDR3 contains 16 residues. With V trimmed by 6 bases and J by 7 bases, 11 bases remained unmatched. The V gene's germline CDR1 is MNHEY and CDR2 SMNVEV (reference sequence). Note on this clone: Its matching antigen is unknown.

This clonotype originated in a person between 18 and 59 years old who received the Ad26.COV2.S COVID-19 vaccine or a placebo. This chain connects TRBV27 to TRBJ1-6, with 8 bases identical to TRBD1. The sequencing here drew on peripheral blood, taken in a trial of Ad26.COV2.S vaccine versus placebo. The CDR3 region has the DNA TGTGCCAGCAGAAATGCAGGGGGCGCGGGAAATTCACCCCTCCACTTT. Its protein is CASRNAGGAGNSPLHF.